This section outlines one T cell receptor beta chain sequence together with its context. Its antigen is unidentified. This entry belongs to a study of long-term antiretroviral therapy in people with HIV. The CDR3 is 14 residues long. Germline V lookup: CDR1 MNHNS, CDR2 SASEGT. Between the trimmed V and J ends, which lost 6 bases and 5 bases, there was a span of 16 bases. All donors provided no fewer than one pre-ART and no fewer than two post-ART PBMC samples. Study findings and constraints: All time points showed a repertoire dominated by clones expanded before ART. Participants lacked recorded data on ART adherence, viral resistance or therapy changes.

The assay, immunoSEQ v3.0, was run at survey level. Per-sample TRB depth target: 40,000-50,000 T-cell genomes. TCRdb keeps only in-frame clones here, not all; method: immunoSEQ multiplex PCR. Among 13,000 to 15,000 clones listed, roughly 82% were seen once. The TCR was taken from a woman between 40 and 55 years old with HIV. The chain couples TRBV6-1 to TRBJ2-5, with TRBD1 as a possible D gene (6 bases). The sample in question was unsorted PBMCs, obtained 1.8 years before starting antiretroviral therapy. The CDR3, as DNA: TGTGCCAGCAGCGCAGGGGTTTTGATGGAGACCCAGTACTTC. Amino acid sequence: CASSAGVLMETQYF.